This passage covers 30 T cell receptor beta chains from one sample sequenced in a study of early T cells in non-severe SARS-CoV-2 infection. TCRdb used MiXCR to reprocess the 5' RACE reads, holding one entry per CDR3 protein. Of 70,000 to 85,000 distinct CDR3 sequences in the sample, about 12% were seen once. The sequencing sample was made of whole blood. These receptors originate from an adult who was a healthcare worker with PCR-confirmed SARS-CoV-2 infection or an uninfected control (not recorded which).

This rearrangement joins TRBV20-1 to TRBJ1-4; D remains ambiguous. This CDR3 spans 12 amino acids. In germline, CDR1 is DFQATT, CDR2 SNEGSKA (reference sequence). V lost 4 bases and J lost 5, with 8 bases in between. CDR3 sequence reads: CSATRLNEKLFF. The DNA for the CDR3 is TGCAGTGCTACCAGATTAAATGAAAAACTGTTTTTT.

The sample holds many counts of this clonotype. The V call is TRBV20-1, the J call TRBJ1-4, with D uncertain. CDR1 DFQATT and CDR2 SNEGSKA come from the germline V gene (reference sequence). CDR3 size: 14 residues. V gave up 5 bases and J gave up 1 base, with 11 bases separating them. This chain's CDR3 is CSAAFDGTNEKLFF. CDR3 bases: TGCAGTGCTGCCTTCGACGGAACTAATGAAAAACTGTTTTTT.

This clonotype was seen repeatedly, ten times or more. The chain uses TRBV29-1 and TRBJ2-7; the D gene could be TRBD1 or TRBD2 (5 bases each). CDR3 length: 12 residues. Germline V gives CDR1 SQVTM, CDR2 ANQGSEA. Trimming left V 4 bases short and J 3 bases short, with 10 bases between. The CDR3 reads CSVVGGDYEQYF. The DNA for the CDR3 is TGCAGCGTTGTTGGGGGAGACTACGAGCAGTACTTC.

This clonotype came up many times. The chain has TRBV7-3 and TRBJ2-2; 9 nucleotides line up with TRBD2. CDR3 length: 16 amino acids. Germline V gene lookup returns CDR1 SGHTA and CDR2 FQGTGA. V dropped 5 bases and J dropped 1; count of bases not matched to a gene: 5. The chain's CDR3 is CASSISSGENTGELFF. CDR3 sequence (DNA): TGTGCCAGCAGCATATCTAGCGGGGAGAACACCGGGGAGCTGTTTTTT. The complete variable domain, with remaining parts taken from reference TRBV7-3 and TRBJ2-2, reads GAGVSQTPSNKVTEKGKYVELRCDPISGHTALYWYRQSLGQGPEFLIYFQGTGAADDSGLPNDRFFAVRPEGSVSTLKIQRTERGDSAVYLCASSISSGENTGELFFGEGSRLTVL.

This clonotype has ten or more counts. J is TRBJ2-7 and V is TRBV10-2; 12 nucleotides line up with TRBD2. Germline trimming cut 11 bases from V and 5 bases from J; bases unmatched to any gene: 10. In germline, CDR1 is WSHSY, CDR2 SAAADI. This CDR3 is 14 amino acids long. The CDR3 DNA reads as TGCGCCGCAGAGGGACTAGCGGGTAACAACGAGCAGTACTTC. This codes for CAAEGLAGNNEQYF.

This clonotype was observed a few times. V usage is TRBV3-1 and J usage is TRBJ1-3; no definite D call. Trimming removed 1 base from V and 0 bases from J, with 10 bases in between. This CDR3 is built from 16 residues. Germline lookup yields CDR1 LGHDT and CDR2 YNNKEL (reference sequence). DNA of the CDR3: TGTGCCAGCAGCCAAGCTTCCCTCCGCTCTGGAAACACCATATATTTT. It is translated as CASSQASLRSGNTIYF.

This clonotype was detected ten times or more. The rearrangement joins TRBV18 to TRBJ1-6, with D perhaps matching TRBD1 (5 bases). Germline V gene data show CDR1 as KGHSH and CDR2 as LQKENI. With 3 bases removed from V and 5 bases from J, the gap between germline ends came to 20 bases. The CDR3 has 18 amino acids. The CDR3, as DNA: TGTGCCAGCTCACCCAAGCTGGGAGGGGCCGGGGATAATTCACCCCTCCACTTT. Encoded protein: CASSPKLGGAGDNSPLHF.

V and J are TRBV29-1 and TRBJ2-7; 8 bases line up with TRBD1. The CDR3 is 13 amino acids. From germline, CDR1 is SQVTM and CDR2 ANQGSEA. The CDR3 sequence is CSYRDRGSYEQYF. DNA of the CDR3: TGCAGTTACCGAGACAGGGGCTCCTACGAGCAGTACTTC.

DNA for the CDR3: TGTGCCAGCAGTTTGGGGGACAGGGAGACAGATACGCAGTATTTT. It is translated as CASSLGDRETDTQYF. The chain has TRBV12-3 or TRBV12-4 and TRBJ2-3, with 9 nucleotides matching TRBD1. The trim removed 3 bases at V and 3 bases at J, leaving 4 bases unmatched. This CDR3 is 15 amino acids long.

This clonotype appeared a few times. The chain has TRBV7-9 and TRBJ2-7, with 9 bases identical to TRBD1. The V gene's germline CDR1 is SEHNR and CDR2 FQNEAQ (reference sequence). The CDR3 runs 15 residues. V shed 5 bases and J 0 bases; nucleotides not matched to a gene: 5. CDR3 sequence: CASSIRDRVSYEQYF. The DNA for the CDR3 is TGTGCCAGCAGCATCCGGGACAGGGTCTCCTACGAGCAGTACTTC.

A few counts support this clonotype. The V call is TRBV30, the J call TRBJ2-7; the D gene is possibly TRBD1 (6 bases). Germline-derived CDR1 and CDR2 are GTSNPN and SVGIG (reference sequence). V dropped 5 bases and J dropped 5 bases, with 13 bases sitting between them. This CDR3 is built from 12 residues. The CDR3 loop is CAWGQGTNEQYF. In nucleotides, the CDR3 is TGTGCCTGGGGCCAGGGGACAAACGAGCAGTACTTC.

At least ten counts were recorded for this clonotype. V is TRBV11-2 and J is TRBJ2-7; 10 nucleotides align to TRBD1. The CDR3 has 11 residues. Looked up from germline, CDR1 is SGHAT and CDR2 is FQNNGV. The V segment lost 6 bases and the J segment 9 bases; nucleotides outside the gene matches: 2. The CDR3 DNA is TGTGCCAGCAGTAGGACAGGGGGGCAGTACTTC. This translates into CASSRTGGQYF. Full variable domain (missing parts from reference TRBV11-2 and TRBJ2-7): EAGVAQSPRYKIIEKRQSVAFWCNPISGHATLYWYQQILGQGPKLLIQFQNNGVVDDSQLPKDRFSAERLKGVDSTLKIQPAKLEDSAVYLCASSRTGGQYFGPGTRLTVT.

This clonotype was seen many times. The chain joins TRBV12-3 or TRBV12-4 to TRBJ1-1; no definite D call. This CDR3 spans 13 amino acids. The V end lost 5 bases, the J end lost 5 bases, and 12 bases lay between the germline ends. CDR3 coding DNA: TGTGCCAGCAGTCGTAGGGAGTGGACTGAAGCTTTCTTT. Translating gives CASSRREWTEAFF.

The V and J genes are TRBV28 and TRBJ2-7; D perhaps matches TRBD1 (5 bases). This CDR3 spans 14 amino acids. Germline assignment: CDR1 MDHEN and CDR2 SYDVKM. Trimming took 6 bases from V and 0 from J, leaving 12 bases between them. The CDR3 region is CASRGTGISYEQYF. The CDR3 coding sequence is TGTGCCAGCAGGGGTACAGGAATCTCCTACGAGCAGTACTTC.

The chain uses TRBV5-8 and TRBJ1-5; D is perhaps TRBD1 (5 bases). The CDR3 spans 14 residues. Trimming shortened V by 4 bases and J by 4 bases, and 12 bases separated the two germline ends. Germline CDR1 and CDR2: SGHTS and YDEGEE. In DNA, the CDR3 is TGTGCCAGCAGCCATGGGACTCTAAATCAGCCCCAGCATTTT. Protein: CASSHGTLNQPQHF.

Many counts were recorded for this clonotype. The chain is built from TRBV5-4 and TRBJ2-2; 8 bases align to TRBD1. Germline trimming cut 6 bases from V and 5 bases from J; bases unmatched to any gene: 9. This CDR3 is built from 15 residues. Germline CDR1 and CDR2: SGHNT and YYREEE (reference sequence). The CDR3 sequence is CASTRGQGGTGELFF. The CDR3 region has the DNA TGTGCCAGCACTAGAGGACAGGGAGGAACCGGGGAGCTGTTTTTT.

In this sample, this clonotype turned up many times. This chain connects TRBV7-8 to TRBJ1-1; 7 bases agree with TRBD1. CDR1 and CDR2 from the germline V gene are SGHVS and FQNEAQ. The CDR3 is 14 residues long. The J segment lost 0 bases and the V segment lost 4 bases, leaving 2 bases of the junction unmatched. The CDR3 region is CASSWDRMNTEAFF. Written as DNA, the CDR3 is TGTGCCAGCAGCTGGGACAGAATGAACACTGAAGCTTTCTTT.

The table lists this clonotype with many counts. The chain combines TRBV7-3 with TRBJ2-7; D possibly matches TRBD1 or TRBD2 (6 bases each). Germline V gene lookup returns CDR1 SGHTA and CDR2 FQGTGA. V was trimmed by 1 base and J by 5 bases, leaving 12 bases between them. This CDR3 region has 14 residues. The CDR3 DNA sequence: TGTGCCAGCAGCTTAATAGGGGGGTCCCACGAGCAGTACTTC. Protein: CASSLIGGSHEQYF.

CDR3 DNA sequence: TGTGCCAGCAGCTCGGGACTGGTCAATGAGCAGTTCTTC. It codes for CASSSGLVNEQFF. The chain employs TRBV11-2 and TRBJ2-1; weak D call: TRBD2 (6 bases). The V end was cut by 4 bases, the J end by 6 bases, with 10 bases between. The CDR3 has 13 residues. Germline loops: CDR1 SGHAT, CDR2 FQNNGV.

This clonotype has a count of ten or more. The V gene is TRBV7-9, the J gene TRBJ1-2, with D possibly matching TRBD1 (6 bases). In germline, CDR1 is SEHNR, CDR2 FQNEAQ (reference sequence). V lost 3 bases, J lost 6 bases, and 11 bases lay in between. The CDR3 contains 13 residues. The CDR3 nucleotides read TGTGCCAGCAGCTTGGACCGACAGGATGGCTACACCTTC. It translates to CASSLDRQDGYTF.

This clonotype was picked up many times. The rearrangement uses TRBV7-9 and TRBJ1-6; no firm D call. V lost 5 bases to trimming and J lost 10 bases, with 9 bases between them. This CDR3 contains 12 residues. Germline values: CDR1 SEHNR, CDR2 FQNEAQ (reference sequence). The CDR3 nucleotides are TGTGCCAGCAGCGGCGCGAGCTCACCCCTCCACTTT. Residues: CASSGASSPLHF.

Note on this clonotype: This sequence may be a read error, since a much larger clone differs from it by one base. V usage is TRBV5-4 and J usage is TRBJ2-2; 7 bases agree with TRBD2. CDR3 length: 16 residues. V gave up 4 bases and J gave up 4 bases; unmatched junction bases: 10. CDR1 is SGHNT, CDR2 YYREEE, per germline (reference sequence). The CDR3 region is CASSRGLTGATGELFF. CDR3 DNA sequence: TGTGCCAGCAGCCGGGGACTAACGGGAGCCACCGGGGAGCTGTTTTTT.

This clonotype was detected ten times or more. The genes are TRBV7-9 and TRBJ1-1; D not certain. The length of the CDR3 is 13 residues. Germline-derived CDR1 and CDR2 are SEHNR and FQNEAQ (reference sequence). Trimming pared 3 bases from V and 0 bases from J, leaving 5 bases between. CDR3 sequence (DNA): TGTGCCAGCAGCTTTATCATGAACACTGAAGCTTTCTTT. Translating gives CASSFIMNTEAFF.

The V gene is TRBV18, the J gene TRBJ1-6; 9 bases are a match to TRBD1. Germline V gives CDR1 KGHSH, CDR2 LQKENI. V gave up 6 bases and J gave up 7 bases; unmatched junction bases: 10. This CDR3 spans 16 amino acids. The CDR3 loop is CASSPWTGDGNSPLHF. In nucleotides, the CDR3 is TGTGCCAGCTCGCCTTGGACAGGGGATGGAAATTCACCCCTCCACTTT.

This clonotype was detected many times. The V call is TRBV12-3 or TRBV12-4, the J call TRBJ2-7, with 7 positions matching TRBD2. The length of the CDR3 is 13 residues. V lost 3 bases, J lost 3 bases, and 2 bases stayed unmatched. CDR3 DNA: TGTGCCAGCAGTTTGGGAGGGTACTACGAGCAGTACTTC. As protein: CASSLGGYYEQYF.

This clonotype was observed at least ten times. This sequence joins TRBV11-2 and TRBJ2-2, with 14 positions matching TRBD2. The V gene's germline CDR1 is SGHAT and CDR2 FQNNGV. The CDR3 is made up of 16 amino acids. J was trimmed by 6 bases and V by 5 bases; bases with no gene match: 5. CDR3 loop: CASSPRTSGGSGELFF. CDR3 nucleotide sequence: TGTGCCAGCAGCCCCCGGACTAGCGGGGGGTCCGGGGAGCTGTTTTTT.

V and J are TRBV5-4 and TRBJ1-5; 8 bases fit TRBD1. In germline, CDR1 is SGHNT, CDR2 YYREEE (reference sequence). Trimming cost V 4 bases and J 4 bases; bases outside gene matches: 7. The CDR3 spans 15 residues. CDR3 sequence (DNA): TGTGCCAGCAGCGTGCAGGGGGCGGGTAATCAGCCCCAGCATTTT. Translating it yields CASSVQGAGNQPQHF.

This clonotype was observed a few times. This chain uses TRBV5-4 with TRBJ2-7; D might be TRBD1 (5 bases). The CDR3 runs to 13 residues. Per germline, CDR1 SGHNT and CDR2 YYREEE (reference sequence). V lost 9 bases and J lost 0, with 13 bases in between. The CDR3 is CATKTASSYEQYF. Here the CDR3 DNA reads TGTGCCACCAAGACAGCAAGCTCCTACGAGCAGTACTTC.

The chain joins TRBV6-1 to TRBJ1-4, with D perhaps matching TRBD1 (5 bases). The CDR3 is made up of 14 amino acids. The germline gives CDR1 MNHNS, CDR2 SASEGT. V was pared by 2 bases and J by 8 bases, with 12 bases between. The CDR3 nucleotides read TGTGCCAGCAGTGAAACGGGGGGTTCGGAAAAACTGTTTTTT. It yields the protein CASSETGGSEKLFF.

This clonotype was seen a handful of times. The V and J genes are TRBV18 and TRBJ1-5; TRBD1 agrees at 7 bases. This CDR3 comprises 15 residues. J lost 2 bases, V lost 3 bases, and 4 bases had no gene match. CDR1 KGHSH and CDR2 LQKENI come from the germline V gene. As DNA, the CDR3 is TGTGCCAGCTCACCGAACGACAGGGGCAATCAGCCCCAGCATTTT. It yields the protein CASSPNDRGNQPQHF.